Listed here are 3 T cell receptor beta chains from one sample, sequenced in a study of T cell repertoires in cytomegalovirus infection. Their target antigens are unknown. TCRdb re-analysed the reads in MiXCR, keeping a single row per CDR3 protein. The sample lists around 130,000 distinct CDR3 sequences; 24% were seen once. The sample comprised PBMCs, sequenced either directly or after in vitro stimulation (not recorded which). These TCRs come from a human donor in good health (CMV status not recorded). Some clones in this sample may be carry-over from other donors' samples.

This chain connects TRBV6-8 to TRBJ1-1; D might be TRBD1 (5 bases). Germline V lookup: CDR1 MNHGY, CDR2 SAAAGT. This CDR3 has 14 residues. V was cut by 3 bases and J by 6 bases, with 14 bases left in between. This CDR3 reads CASSYQTQGPEAFF. Here the CDR3 DNA reads TGTGCCAGCAGTTATCAAACCCAGGGCCCTGAAGCTTTCTTT.

This clonotype was detected many times. The chain combines TRBV12-3 or TRBV12-4 with TRBJ2-5; 7 bases are a match to TRBD2. Trimming cost V 3 bases and J 10 bases; bases outside gene matches: 11. CDR3 length equals 14 residues. The CDR3 loop reads CASSLGGGFLDQYF. In nucleotides, the CDR3 is TGTGCCAGCAGTTTGGGGGGGGGGTTCCTTGACCAGTACTTC.

This clonotype was detected many times. This chain uses TRBV28 with TRBJ2-1, with 12 bases matching TRBD2. V shed 4 bases, J shed 5 bases, and the junction held 3 bases outside the gene matches. Germline V gives CDR1 MDHEN, CDR2 SYDVKM. The CDR3 loop spans 15 amino acids. The CDR3 here is CASSWTSGNNNEQFF. CDR3 nucleotides: TGTGCCAGCAGTTGGACTAGCGGGAATAACAATGAGCAGTTCTTC.